The rows below give T cell receptor beta chains drawn from one sample of a study of OX40 agonist ivuxolimab in advanced cancers. Assay used: immunoSEQ multiplex PCR; TCRdb lists only in-frame clones, some missing. The sample includes around 100,000 clones, 70% to 90% of them seen just once. The sample here was CD4+ or CD8+ T cells sorted from blood, taken in a trial of the OX40 agonist ivuxolimab. These TCRs come from an adult with an advanced solid tumor such as melanoma, head and neck, liver or kidney cancer. The CDR3 runs from the conserved cysteine through the conserved F or W. Clone size is given for some rows only: seen once, a few or many times, or a class if the clone is expanded.

v_gene: TRBV11-2; abundance: -; CDR3aa: CASSRRDGRYEQYF
v_gene: TRBV2; abundance: -; CDR3aa: CASSGGSYEQFF
v_gene: TRBV7-3; abundance: -; CDR3aa: CASSRGAFDGYTF
v_gene: TRBV9; abundance: -; CDR3aa: CASSVVGRPQETQYF
v_gene: TRBV28; abundance: -; CDR3aa: CASSFGGGGLIEKLFF
v_gene: TRBV6-1; abundance: once; CDR3aa: CASSEGRGAAGEAFF
v_gene: TRBV19; abundance: -; CDR3aa: CASSTLGQGYNQPQHF
v_gene: TRBV19; abundance: -; CDR3aa: CASSIVGTAPSEAFF
v_gene: TRBV10-2; abundance: -; CDR3aa: CASSVGAETQYF
v_gene: TRBV28; abundance: -; CDR3aa: CASRMTGETRNEQFF
v_gene: TRBV5-8; abundance: -; CDR3aa: CASSSWGEEEKLFF
v_gene: TRBV11-2; abundance: -; CDR3aa: CASSLIVGTGLGEQYF
v_gene: TRBV6-1; abundance: -; CDR3aa: CASSENNNNQPQHF
v_gene: TRBV5-1; abundance: once; CDR3aa: CASSLDGTGYGEQYF
v_gene: TRBV9; abundance: -; CDR3aa: CASSEGGSGYTGELFF
v_gene: TRBV19; abundance: -; CDR3aa: CASSHRVRGELFF
v_gene: TRBV20-1; abundance: once; CDR3aa: CSASANYGYTF
v_gene: TRBV2; abundance: few; CDR3aa: CASSEASPLHF
v_gene: TRBV12-2; abundance: once; CDR3aa: CASRSRGGGGGGAYNEQFF
v_gene: TRBV5-4; abundance: -; CDR3aa: CASSSGPAGGIYEQYF
v_gene: TRBV28; abundance: -; CDR3aa: CASSLAGQGFADTQYF
v_gene: TRBV10-3; abundance: -; CDR3aa: CAISENLGYEQYF
v_gene: TRBV7-3; abundance: -; CDR3aa: CASSLSGGVSSYEQYF
v_gene: TRBV2; abundance: -; CDR3aa: CATQEYQETQYF
v_gene: TRBV6-5; abundance: -; CDR3aa: CASSYSDTPGGDTQYF
v_gene: TRBV9; abundance: -; CDR3aa: CASTARGLTNTGELFF
v_gene: TRBV6-1; abundance: -; CDR3aa: CASSVQGLNTEAFF
v_gene: TRBV10-3; abundance: -; CDR3aa: CAITRDPRGLWYF
v_gene: TRBV5-1; abundance: few; CDR3aa: CASSQQQGGYGYTF
v_gene: TRBV7-6; abundance: -; CDR3aa: CASAGQAFWGNTEAFF
v_gene: TRBV30; abundance: -; CDR3aa: CAWNRISGNTIYF
v_gene: TRBV6-1; abundance: -; CDR3aa: CASSEVVVSYEQYF
v_gene: TRBV30; abundance: -; CDR3aa: CAWSARQGVQPQHF
v_gene: TRBV7-2; abundance: -; CDR3aa: CASSIQGYLSSPLHF
v_gene: TRBV20-1; abundance: -; CDR3aa: CSAVQVDTQYF